This entry lists 5 T cell receptor beta chains sequenced from one sample in a study of cytomegalovirus exposure and HLA in healthy donors. The data were produced by immunoSEQ multiplex PCR, yet TCRdb's version contains in-frame clones alone and is incomplete. The sample comprises over 100,000 clones, nearly 90% of which are singletons, and about 1.2% rests with the top ten. Sequencing was performed on PBMCs. These receptors all come from a young woman in good health and CMV-seronegative.

The chain combines TRBV6-6 with TRBJ1-1, with D perhaps TRBD1 (5 bases). Germline lookup yields CDR1 MNHNY and CDR2 SVGAGI (reference sequence). The V end lost 4 bases, the J end lost 1 base, and 10 bases lay between the germline ends. CDR3 size: 14 residues. This chain's CDR3 is CASSLGGTNTEAFF. The CDR3 DNA sequence: TGTGCCAGCAGTTTGGGGGGGACGAACACTGAAGCTTTCTTT.

V and J are TRBV15 and TRBJ1-1; 10 positions match TRBD1. The V segment lost 0 bases and the J segment 5 bases; nucleotides outside the gene matches: 0. The CDR3 contains 14 residues. Germline V gives CDR1 LNHNV, CDR2 YYDKDF (reference sequence). The CDR3 sequence is CATSREGQGTEAFF. Written as DNA, the CDR3 is TGTGCCACCAGCAGAGAGGGACAGGGGACTGAAGCTTTCTTT.

This clone was counted a single time. The chain has TRBV7-8 and TRBJ2-3, with D possibly TRBD2 on 6 matching bases. Germline values: CDR1 SGHVS, CDR2 FQNEAQ. The CDR3 is 16 residues long. The V gene lost 0 bases and the J gene lost 3 bases, with 13 bases spanning the gap. The CDR3 DNA reads as TGTGCCAGCAGCTTAGCGGGCGGGGCCTGGACAGATACGCAGTATTTT. It codes for CASSLAGGAWTDTQYF.

This clone was seen only a few times. The V gene is TRBV10-3, the J gene TRBJ2-7; D not certain. From germline, CDR1 is ENHRY and CDR2 SYGVKD. Trimming pared 3 bases from V and 3 bases from J, leaving 6 bases between. The CDR3 spans 12 residues. The CDR3 DNA sequence: TGTGCCATCAGTGACCGAGGCTACGAGCAGTACTTC. Translated: CAISDRGYEQYF.

The V gene is TRBV7-8, the J gene TRBJ1-5; 9 positions match TRBD1. This CDR3 region has 15 residues. The germline CDR1 and CDR2 sequences are SGHVS and FQNEAQ. V shed 5 bases and J 1 base; nucleotides not matched to a gene: 3. This CDR3 reads CASSLDRGSNQPQHF. The CDR3 coding sequence is TGTGCCAGCAGCCTCGACAGGGGGAGCAATCAGCCCCAGCATTTT.